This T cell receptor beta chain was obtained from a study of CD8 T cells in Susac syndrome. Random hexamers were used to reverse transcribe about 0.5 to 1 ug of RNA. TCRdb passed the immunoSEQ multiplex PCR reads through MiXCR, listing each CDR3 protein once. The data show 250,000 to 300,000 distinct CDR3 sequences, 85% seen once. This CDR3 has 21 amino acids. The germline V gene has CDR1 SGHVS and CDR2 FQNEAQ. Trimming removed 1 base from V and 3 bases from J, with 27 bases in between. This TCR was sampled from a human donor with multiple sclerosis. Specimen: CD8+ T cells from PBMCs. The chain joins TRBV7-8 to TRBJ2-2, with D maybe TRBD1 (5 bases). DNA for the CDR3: TGTGCCAGCAGCTTAGATACGATGATAGGACAAAATTTGAGTGACACCGGGGAGCTGTTTTTT. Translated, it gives CASSLDTMIGQNLSDTGELFF.